What follows are 20 T cell receptor beta chains derived from one specimen sequenced in a study of shared clonotypes between healthy human individuals (dated by TCRdb to the early 2020s). The library was obtained by the immunoSEQ multiplex PCR assay. TCRdb took over this immuneACCESS table, retaining in-frame rearrangements with V and J assigned. Such tables are incomplete; in checked studies, under half of the missing clones stem from an unresolved V gene, and the remainder is unexplained. The sample includes 470,000 or so clones, with approximately 78% observed a single time. Clones ranked in the top ten supply around 11% of the sample. The material sequenced was PBMCs. The receptors originated from a woman in her forties in good health. Some clones in this sample may be carry-over from other donors' samples.

Note on this clone: One base separates it from a far larger clone, so it is likely a read error. The CDR3 nucleotides are TGTGCCAGCAGCCACTCCTACGAGCAGTACTTC. It translates to CASSHSYEQYF. This rearrangement joins TRBV9 to TRBJ2-7; D remains unclear. V was trimmed by 4 bases and J by 0 bases, leaving 2 bases between them. The CDR3 has 11 amino acids. The V gene's germline CDR1 is SGDLS and CDR2 YYNGEE. The entire variable domain, with the rest obtained from reference TRBV9 and TRBJ2-7, is as follows: DSGVTQTPKHLITATGQRVTLRCSPRSGDLSVYWYQQSLDQGLQFLIQYYNGEERAKGNILERFSAQQFPDLHSELNLSSLELGDSALYFCASSHSYEQYFGPGTRLTVT.

This chain links TRBV28 with TRBJ2-7, with no clear D. This CDR3 has 15 amino acids. Looked up from germline, CDR1 is MDHEN and CDR2 is SYDVKM. The V gene lost 8 bases and the J gene lost 1 base, with 18 bases spanning the gap. In nucleotides, the CDR3 is TGTGCCAGCGGAAAAACAGCGCCCCCATCCTACGAGCAGTACTTC. This encodes CASGKTAPPSYEQYF.

The chain uses TRBV7-8 and TRBJ2-7; TRBD1 agrees at 7 bases. V lost 4 bases, J lost 3 bases, and 3 bases stayed unmatched. Looked up from germline, CDR1 is SGHVS and CDR2 is FQNEAQ. The CDR3 has 13 residues. The CDR3 bases are TGTGCCAGCAGCTGGGGACAGCGCTACGAGCAGTACTTC. This translates into CASSWGQRYEQYF.

V is TRBV6-6 and J is TRBJ1-3, with D possibly TRBD1 on 5 matching bases. This CDR3 spans 15 amino acids. Trimming took off 0 bases at V and 4 bases at J, with 10 bases between the two ends. Germline CDR1 is MNHNY and CDR2 is SVGAGI (reference sequence). CDR3 sequence (DNA): TGTGCCAGCAGTTACTCGAGTGACAGAGGAAACACCATATATTTT. Translated: CASSYSSDRGNTIYF.

This clone has more than one count but fewer than ten. The chain has TRBV5-1 and TRBJ2-5; a weak D match, TRBD2 (5 bases). V gave up 5 bases and J gave up 4 bases, with 9 bases separating them. This CDR3 is built from 12 residues. Germline V CDR1 and CDR2: SGHRS, YFSETQ. CDR3 amino acids: CASSTRGETQYF. DNA of the CDR3: TGCGCCAGCAGTACTCGGGGAGAGACCCAGTACTTC. Looking up the rest from reference TRBV5-1 and TRBJ2-5 gives the full variable domain: KAGVTQTPRYLIKTRGQQVTLSCSPISGHRSVSWYQQTPGQGLQFLFEYFSETQRNKGNFPGRFSGRQFSNSRSEMNVSTLELGDSALYLCASSTRGETQYFGPGTRLLVL.

This chain uses TRBV5-4 with TRBJ2-1; D might be TRBD2 (6 bases). CDR3 length: 16 amino acids. The germline V gene encodes CDR1 SGHNT and CDR2 YYREEE (reference sequence). Between the trimmed V and J ends, which lost 6 bases and 0 bases, there was a span of 16 bases. The CDR3 region is CASTPGDGSSYNEQFF. As DNA, the CDR3 is TGTGCCAGCACCCCGGGGGACGGGAGCTCCTACAATGAGCAGTTCTTC.

The chain employs TRBV10-2 and TRBJ2-5; 7 positions agree with TRBD1. CDR3 size: 12 residues. The junction had 6 bases not matched to a gene; V was cut back by 4 bases and J by 10 bases. Per the germline V gene, CDR1 is WSHSY and CDR2 is SAAADI. CDR3 amino acids: CASSGDSYLQYF. The CDR3 coding sequence is TGCGCCAGCAGTGGGGACAGTTATCTCCAGTACTTC.

The chain is built from TRBV5-4 and TRBJ2-1; 8 nucleotides align to TRBD2. Germline-derived CDR1 and CDR2 are SGHNT and YYREEE (reference sequence). Germline trimming cut 7 bases from V and 7 bases from J; bases unmatched to any gene: 10. The CDR3 consists of 14 residues. CDR3 loop: CASRWIGRGNEQFF. CDR3 nucleotide sequence: TGTGCCAGCCGATGGATCGGGAGGGGTAATGAGCAGTTCTTC. The complete variable domain, with remaining parts taken from reference TRBV5-4 and TRBJ2-1, reads ETGVTQSPTHLIKTRGQQVTLRCSSQSGHNTVSWYQQALGQGPQFIFQYYREEENGRGNFPPRFSGLQFPNYSSELNVNALELDDSALYLCASRWIGRGNEQFFGPGTRLTVL.

The chain recombines TRBV19 with TRBJ2-7; weak D call: TRBD1 (5 bases). V lost 9 bases and J lost 3, with 9 bases in between. This CDR3 has 11 residues. Germline-derived CDR1 and CDR2 are LNHDA and SQIVND (reference sequence). The CDR3, as DNA: TGTGCCAGCCGCCAGGGCTACGAGCAGTACTTC. It yields the protein CASRQGYEQYF.

This clone has a handful of counts. The DNA of the CDR3 is TGTGCCAGCAGTTTAGGCAGGGGGCCGGAGACCCAGTACTTC. Protein product: CASSLGRGPETQYF. The V and J genes are TRBV28 and TRBJ2-5, with 8 bases that match TRBD1. With V trimmed by 2 bases and J by 5 bases, 4 bases remained unmatched. The germline V gene has CDR1 MDHEN and CDR2 SYDVKM. This CDR3 has 14 residues.

The V call is TRBV6-4, the J call TRBJ1-1, with unresolved D. Trimming left V 7 bases short and J 3 bases short, with 12 bases between. In germline, CDR1 is MRHNA, CDR2 SNTAGT. The CDR3 has 13 residues. CDR3 bases: TGTGCCAGCAATGAGGGAGAGTACACTGAAGCTTTCTTT. Translation: CASNEGEYTEAFF.

Remarks on this clone: Other nucleotide sequences in the sample specify the same CDR3. The gene calls are TRBV29-1 and TRBJ2-7; 7 nucleotides align to TRBD1. The CDR3 has 13 residues. Trimming cost V 4 bases and J 5 bases; bases outside gene matches: 8. In germline, CDR1 is SQVTM, CDR2 ANQGSEA. The chain's CDR3 is CSVALGTVDEQYF. The CDR3, as DNA: TGCAGCGTTGCTTTGGGGACAGTGGACGAGCAGTACTTC.

V gene TRBV19 combines with J gene TRBJ2-1; TRBD1 is a possible D gene (6 bases). CDR1 and CDR2 (germline): LNHDA, SQIVND (reference sequence). This CDR3 comprises 14 residues. V was trimmed by 6 bases and J by 0 bases, leaving 9 bases between them. CDR3 nucleotide sequence: TGTGCCAGTAGCCGGACAGACTCCTACAATGAGCAGTTCTTC. Protein: CASSRTDSYNEQFF.

The chain combines TRBV28 with TRBJ2-2; 7 positions match TRBD1. V lost 1 base to trimming and J lost 7 bases; unmatched junction nucleotides: 6. Germline loops: CDR1 MDHEN, CDR2 SYDVKM. CDR3 length: 15 amino acids. CDR3 nucleotides: TGTGCCAGCAGTTTATTAGGGGGCGCGATCGGGGAGCTGTTTTTT. It translates to CASSLLGGAIGELFF.

The chain links TRBV28 to TRBJ2-7; no clear D. The CDR3 sequence is 15 residues long. V was shortened by 5 bases and J by 2 bases, with 16 bases between the two germline ends. Germline V gives CDR1 MDHEN, CDR2 SYDVKM. For the CDR3, the DNA is TGTGCCAGCAGTACTACAGCACCTAAGCCCTACGAGCAGTACTTC. This codes for CASSTTAPKPYEQYF. Combining the CDR3 with reference TRBV28 and TRBJ2-7 gives the whole variable domain DVKVTQSSRYLVKRTGEKVFLECVQDMDHENMFWYRQDPGLGLRLIYFSYDVKMKEKGDIPEGYSVSREKKERFSLILESASTNQTSMYLCASSTTAPKPYEQYFGPGTRLTVT.

This clone was seen just once. The chain employs TRBV5-1 and TRBJ2-1, with 7 nucleotides matching TRBD1. In germline, CDR1 is SGHRS, CDR2 YFSETQ. The CDR3 consists of 17 residues. V lost 0 bases, J lost 0 bases, and 6 bases stayed unmatched. The CDR3: CASSLGQGEYSYNEQFF. Written as DNA, the CDR3 is TGCGCCAGCAGCTTGGGGCAGGGGGAGTACTCCTACAATGAGCAGTTCTTC.

The chain links TRBV2 to TRBJ2-1; TRBD1 might be the D (6 bases). The germline CDR1 and CDR2 sequences are SNHLY and FYNNEI. This CDR3 region has 16 residues. The ends were cut back, 4 bases at V and 4 bases at J, with 17 bases in the middle. CDR3: CASSGTALNQYNEQFF. The CDR3 DNA is TGTGCCAGCAGTGGGACAGCGTTGAACCAGTACAATGAGCAGTTCTTC.

The rearrangement joins TRBV11-3 to TRBJ2-7; no clear D gene. The CDR3 runs 15 residues. Trimming pared 1 base from V and 3 bases from J, leaving 13 bases between. Germline loops: CDR1 SGHNT, CDR2 YENEEA. CDR3 loop: CASSLGAPDFYEQYF. CDR3 DNA: TGTGCCAGCAGCTTAGGAGCACCAGATTTCTACGAGCAGTACTTC.

This sequence joins TRBV11-3 and TRBJ2-3; D unclear. Per the germline V gene, CDR1 is SGHNT and CDR2 is YENEEA. V was trimmed by 2 bases and J by 1 base, leaving 4 bases between them. This CDR3 comprises 13 residues. The CDR3 sequence: CASSLHGTDTQYF. In DNA form, the CDR3 reads TGTGCCAGCAGCTTACATGGCACAGATACGCAGTATTTT. Full variable domain (rest looked up from reference TRBV11-3 and TRBJ2-3): EAGVVQSPRYKIIEKKQPVAFWCNPISGHNTLYWYLQNLGQGPELLIRYENEEAVDDSQLPKDRFSAERLKGVDSTLKIQPAELGDSAVYLCASSLHGTDTQYFGPGTRLTVL.

V and J are TRBV4-2 and TRBJ2-3; D remains ambiguous. CDR1 LGHNA and CDR2 YNFKEQ come from the germline V gene. The CDR3 covers 16 residues. V was clipped by 0 bases and J by 4 bases, with 14 bases between them. CDR3 coding DNA: TGTGCCAGCAGCCAAGATCCGGGCCCAGCCCCAGATACGCAGTATTTT. Translated: CASSQDPGPAPDTQYF.